In this sample, the clone carrying this T cell receptor beta chain turned up a few times. Its specificity is not known. Per germline, CDR1 SGHRS and CDR2 YFSETQ. The germline V and J ends were trimmed by 0 bases and 4 bases, with 5 bases remaining between them. The CDR3 runs to 12 residues. These data are taken from a study of post-analysis software for immune sequencing data. Study observations and caveats: Compared with controls, patients had more of about 5 TRBV segments, including TRBV5-6, TRBV5-1 and TRBV20-1. Relative to controls, patients with multiple sclerosis showed significantly lower normalized Chao1 diversity.

Sequencing libraries made from TCR beta cDNA carried unique molecular identifiers. In TCRdb, the PCR reads were re-called with MiXCR into one record per CDR3 protein. The table shows about 500,000 distinct CDR3 sequences, with approximately 45% occurring only once. The receptor's source is a girl aged 5-17 years with multiple sclerosis. Sample: blood. The chain joins TRBV5-1 to TRBJ2-7; D call uncertain. The CDR3 region has the DNA TGCGCCAGCAGCTTGGCCCAGTACGAGCAGTACTTC. It encodes CASSLAQYEQYF.